This T cell receptor (beta chain) was captured in a study of CD8 T cells in Susac syndrome. Study observations and caveats: The study conceded that relatively few individuals underwent its TCR sequencing and HLA analysis.

The study sequenced TCR beta in blood CD8+ and CD4+ T cells. The V gene's germline CDR1 is MNHEY and CDR2 SVGAGI. Trimming removed 0 bases at V and 2 bases at J, with 17 bases between. This CDR3 is built from 17 residues. As for this clonotype: The antigen remains unidentified.

An amount of RNA that ranged from roughly 0.45 to 1 ug was reverse transcribed with random hexamers. immunoSEQ multiplex PCR amplified TCR beta CDR3 across 54 Vbeta, 13 Jbeta. From the immunoSEQ multiplex PCR reads, TCRdb called clonotypes with MiXCR, one entry per CDR3 protein. In the table there are 110,000 or so distinct CDR3 sequences, approximately 93% of which are singletons. The sample consisted of CD4+ T cells from PBMCs. This rearrangement joins TRBV6-5 to TRBJ2-7; possibly TRBD1 for D (6 bases). This clonotype was obtained from a human donor with multiple sclerosis. In DNA, the CDR3 is TGTGCCAGCAGTTACTCGACAGGAGCACAGAGAGCCTACGAGCAGTACTTC. The encoded protein is CASSYSTGAQRAYEQYF.